This TCR beta chain is from a study of blood T cell repertoires in COVID-19. Study context: COVID-19 samples from acute and convalescent phases originated in the United States, Italy and Spain. Nucleic acid was either cDNA or gDNA, and it came from T cells, B-cell-depleted T cells, or PBMCs.

The authors' processing: By means of reference gene primer amplification, nucleated cell counts were estimated. Assay used: immunoSEQ multiplex PCR; TCRdb lists only in-frame clones, some missing. The V and J calls and clone size are taken from that table; D and trimming were inferred from the DNA. The sample contains about 330,000 clones, 80% to 90% of which appear only once. CDR3 length: 15 amino acids. The V segment lost 3 bases and the J segment 2 bases; nucleotides outside the gene matches: 2. The V gene's germline CDR1 is KGHSH and CDR2 LQKENI. This chain connects TRBV18 to TRBJ2-7, with TRBD2 matching over 12 bases. This sequence was found in a man aged 18 to 29 who had recovered from COVID-19. Sequenced: peripheral blood. The CDR3 DNA reads as TGTGCCAGCTCACCCGGACTAGCGGGGCCCTACGAGCAGTACTTC. Translated: CASSPGLAGPYEQYF.